What follows is one TCR beta chain and its context. Antigen: not known. All donors were healthy HIV-negative adults lacking recent acute infections or vaccinations. Trimming removed 0 bases from V and 4 bases from J; junction bases left unmatched: 6. The CDR3 spans 15 residues. Per germline, CDR1 SGDLS and CDR2 YYNGEE. This sample was taken from a study of shared clonotypes between healthy human individuals. Study results and caveats: A handful of donors held about 5% of naive CD4 clonotypes in common.

Produced via immunoSEQ multiplex PCR; TCRdb's table is partial and in-frame only. The data hold about a million clones, with approximately 77% observed a single time. J is TRBJ2-7 and V is TRBV9, with 8 bases matching TRBD2. Sequenced sample: memory CD4+ T cells from PBMCs. Subset noted: CD45RA-negative fraction. This TCR derives from a man aged 18 to 30 in good health. Some clones in this sample may be carry-over from other donors' samples. This chain's CDR3 is CASSVESGSRYEQYF. CDR3 DNA sequence: TGTGCCAGCAGCGTAGAAAGCGGGAGTAGGTACGAGCAGTACTTC. Supplemented by reference TRBV9 and TRBJ2-7, the full variable domain reads DSGVTQTPKHLITATGQRVTLRCSPRSGDLSVYWYQQSLDQGLQFLIQYYNGEERAKGNILERFSAQQFPDLHSELNLSSLELGDSALYFCASSVESGSRYEQYFGPGTRLTVT.